Each of the 27 T cell receptor beta chains below was sequenced from the same sample in a study of T cell responses to AZD1222 COVID-19 vaccine. Using immunoSEQ multiplex PCR, the repertoire was profiled, and TCRdb retains in-frame clones only, with some absent. The table has 150,000 to 170,000 clones, more than 90% seen once. The sequencing here drew on peripheral blood, taken on day 0 of AZD1222 vaccination. The receptors were gathered from an adult in good health.

V and J are TRBV19 and TRBJ1-5, with a possible D match to TRBD1 (6 bases). The CDR3 spans 14 residues. Trimming took 6 bases from V and 10 from J, leaving 19 bases between them. CDR1 is LNHDA, CDR2 SQIVND, per germline (reference sequence). The CDR3, as DNA: TGTGCCAGTAGCTTAGGGGGGGGACGCAGCCCCCAGCATTTT. Its protein is CASSLGGGRSPQHF.

The V and J genes are TRBV30 and TRBJ1-6, with D perhaps matching TRBD1 (5 bases). Germline V lookup: CDR1 GTSNPN, CDR2 SVGIG (reference sequence). The CDR3 is made up of 15 amino acids. V lost 1 base, J lost 9 bases, and 16 bases lay in between. The CDR3 DNA reads TGTGCCTGGAGTGATCACGGGAGGGGAAGTTCACCCCTCCACTTT. It specifies CAWSDHGRGSSPLHF.

This clone was seen more than once but under ten times. The chain uses TRBV6-2 or TRBV6-3 and TRBJ2-1, with 10 bases matching TRBD2. V shed 3 bases and J 8 bases; nucleotides not matched to a gene: 7. The CDR3 loop spans 15 amino acids. The germline V gene encodes CDR1 MNHEY and CDR2 SVGEGT. CDR3 DNA: TGTGCCAGCAGTTATGCCCTAGCGGGAGTCGATGAGCAGTTCTTC. This codes for CASSYALAGVDEQFF.

CDR3: CASSLGHRNYGYTF. CDR3 DNA: TGTGCCAGCAGCTTAGGGCACCGCAACTATGGCTACACCTTC. V and J are TRBV7-8 and TRBJ1-2; the D is unclear. The germline CDR1 and CDR2 sequences are SGHVS and FQNEAQ. The CDR3 sequence is 14 residues long. V lost 1 base and J lost 2, with 8 bases in between.

The chain joins TRBV7-6 to TRBJ1-1; D remains ambiguous. CDR1 and CDR2 (germline): SGHVS, FNYEAQ. V was shortened by 5 bases and J by 0 bases, with 13 bases between the two germline ends. This CDR3 is 15 amino acids long. The CDR3: CASSELNFMNTEAFF. CDR3 in DNA: TGTGCCAGCAGCGAACTCAATTTCATGAACACTGAAGCTTTCTTT.

This clone has more than one count but fewer than ten. The chain employs TRBV6-5 and TRBJ2-7; no clear D gene. Germline CDR1 MNHEY, CDR2 SVGAGI. The V and J ends lost 6 bases and 3 bases respectively, with 9 bases between them. This CDR3 is built from 12 residues. CDR3 DNA sequence: TGTGCCAGCAGGGGTCCACTCTACGAGCAGTACTTC. Its translation is CASRGPLYEQYF.

The chain recombines TRBV5-1 with TRBJ2-5, with D perhaps being TRBD1 or TRBD2 (5 bases each). The V and J ends lost 4 bases and 5 bases respectively, with 18 bases between them. The CDR3 extends over 15 amino acids. The germline V gene encodes CDR1 SGHRS and CDR2 YFSETQ. The DNA for the CDR3 is TGCGCCAGCAGCCCGGGACCGGCCTCTCGTGAGACCCAGTACTTC. Translated: CASSPGPASRETQYF. Drawing the rest from reference TRBV5-1 and TRBJ2-5, the complete variable domain is KAGVTQTPRYLIKTRGQQVTLSCSPISGHRSVSWYQQTPGQGLQFLFEYFSETQRNKGNFPGRFSGRQFSNSRSEMNVSTLELGDSALYLCASSPGPASRETQYFGPGTRLLVL.

This clone occurred once. The gene calls are TRBV4-1 and TRBJ2-5, with TRBD1 as a possible D gene (6 bases). The CDR3 runs to 14 residues. Per the germline V gene, CDR1 is MGHRA and CDR2 is YSYEKL. Between the trimmed V and J ends, which lost 3 bases and 2 bases, there was a span of 10 bases. The CDR3 DNA is TGCGCCAGCAGCCACCCGGACAGACAAGAGACCCAGTACTTC. This gives the protein CASSHPDRQETQYF.

The chain carries TRBV27 and TRBJ2-1, with 7 bases that match TRBD1. Losses at the gene ends were 6 bases for V and 4 bases for J; bases not matched to a gene: 9. This CDR3 contains 15 residues. Looked up from germline, CDR1 is MNHEY and CDR2 is SMNVEV (reference sequence). CDR3 protein: CASSSDRASYNEQFF. CDR3 sequence (DNA): TGTGCCAGCAGCTCTGACAGGGCCTCATACAATGAGCAGTTCTTC.

This chain links TRBV2 with TRBJ1-4; D not certain. V was cut by 6 bases and J by 8 bases, with 16 bases left in between. Germline V gene lookup returns CDR1 SNHLY and CDR2 FYNNEI. The CDR3 spans 14 residues. The CDR3 reads CASRFQTLGEKLFF. CDR3 nucleotide sequence: TGTGCCAGCAGGTTTCAGACCCTTGGAGAAAAACTGTTTTTT.

The J gene is TRBJ2-3, the V gene TRBV27; 7 bases map to TRBD1. Looked up from germline, CDR1 is MNHEY and CDR2 is SMNVEV (reference sequence). Germline trimming cut 8 bases from V and 2 bases from J; bases unmatched to any gene: 7. This CDR3 comprises 14 residues. The CDR3 nucleotides read TGTGCCAGCGCCAGGGGGACCTCCACAGATACGCAGTATTTT. This sequence encodes CASARGTSTDTQYF.

The rearrangement links TRBV2 to TRBJ1-1; D may be TRBD1 (5 bases). V was pared by 3 bases and J by 2 bases, with 10 bases between. The CDR3 consists of 14 residues. CDR1 SNHLY and CDR2 FYNNEI come from the germline V gene. The CDR3 sequence is CASSDPWGNTEAFF. DNA of the CDR3: TGTGCCAGCAGTGACCCGTGGGGCAACACTGAAGCTTTCTTT.

This chain uses TRBV5-1 with TRBJ1-2; tentative D call: TRBD1 (6 bases). V was pared by 2 bases and J by 4 bases, with 9 bases between. The germline V gene encodes CDR1 SGHRS and CDR2 YFSETQ. This CDR3 has 13 amino acids. The CDR3, as DNA: TGCGCCAGCAGCTTACTGGACAGCTATGGCTACACCTTC. It codes for CASSLLDSYGYTF. Full variable domain (rest looked up from reference TRBV5-1 and TRBJ1-2): KAGVTQTPRYLIKTRGQQVTLSCSPISGHRSVSWYQQTPGQGLQFLFEYFSETQRNKGNFPGRFSGRQFSNSRSEMNVSTLELGDSALYLCASSLLDSYGYTFGSGTRLTVV.

This sequence joins TRBV6-6 and TRBJ2-1; weak D call: TRBD2 (6 bases). This CDR3 comprises 13 residues. CDR1 is MNHNY and CDR2 is SVGAGI in the germline V gene (reference sequence). The V gene lost 8 bases and the J gene lost 4 bases, with 12 bases spanning the gap. The CDR3 nucleotides are TGTGCCAGCGGTGATAGCGGTTACAATGAGCAGTTCTTC. It encodes CASGDSGYNEQFF.

The chain joins TRBV27 to TRBJ2-1; 13 bases align to TRBD2. The CDR3 spans 13 residues. V was clipped by 6 bases and J by 8 bases; unmatched bases: 1. Germline-derived CDR1 and CDR2 are MNHEY and SMNVEV (reference sequence). The CDR3 region is CASRLAGGDEQFF. CDR3 nucleotides: TGTGCCAGCAGACTAGCGGGAGGGGATGAGCAGTTCTTC.

The V and J genes are TRBV18 and TRBJ1-2; no firm D call. This CDR3 has 17 amino acids. Trimming removed 4 bases from V and 7 bases from J, with 25 bases in between. Looked up from germline, CDR1 is KGHSH and CDR2 is LQKENI. The CDR3 sequence: CASSLSPLNRESFGYTF. CDR3 bases: TGTGCCAGCTCACTCTCCCCATTGAATAGGGAATCGTTTGGCTACACCTTC.

The rearrangement links TRBV30 to TRBJ2-7; D tentatively reads TRBD1 or TRBD2 (6 bases each). The CDR3 runs to 16 residues. CDR1 and CDR2 (germline): GTSNPN, SVGIG (reference sequence). The germline V and J ends were trimmed by 8 bases and 4 bases, with 27 bases remaining between them. Here the CDR3 reads CAGRSGGGGGQYEQYF. CDR3 DNA: TGTGCCGGGCGCAGTGGGGGAGGAGGGGGTCAGTACGAGCAGTACTTC.

The V gene is TRBV5-5, the J gene TRBJ2-7; the D gene is possibly TRBD2 (5 bases). Trimming removed 4 bases from V and 1 base from J, with 18 bases in between. This CDR3 has 16 residues. The germline gives CDR1 SGHKS, CDR2 YYEKEE (reference sequence). The CDR3 sequence: CASSPEVRITSYEQYF. The CDR3 DNA reads as TGTGCCAGCAGCCCGGAGGTCCGAATCACATCCTACGAGCAGTACTTC.

This sequence joins TRBV19 and TRBJ2-3, with TRBD2 matching 10 bases. The germline gives CDR1 LNHDA, CDR2 SQIVND (reference sequence). J lost 4 bases, V lost 5 bases, and 6 bases had no gene match. The CDR3 consists of 15 residues. Written as DNA, the CDR3 is TGTGCCAGTAGTCCCCCCGGGACTAGCGCAGATACGCAGTATTTT. Its translation is CASSPPGTSADTQYF.

This chain connects TRBV9 to TRBJ1-5; TRBD1 aligns across 8 bases. V lost 3 bases and J lost 4; bases outside the gene matches: 3. The CDR3 covers 14 residues. Germline CDR1 and CDR2: SGDLS and YYNGEE. The CDR3 DNA reads TGTGCCAGCAGCGGGACAGGGTTGAATCAGCCCCAGCATTTT. It translates to CASSGTGLNQPQHF.

This chain uses TRBV10-3 with TRBJ2-3; tentatively, D is TRBD2 (6 bases). The CDR3 runs to 17 residues. Germline V gives CDR1 ENHRY, CDR2 SYGVKD. The ends were cut back, 6 bases at V and 5 bases at J, with 24 bases in the middle. CDR3: CAISQGMAGPTGDTQYF. In DNA form, the CDR3 reads TGTGCCATCAGCCAAGGAATGGCGGGGCCCACCGGAGATACGCAGTATTTT.

In nucleotides, the CDR3 is TGTGCCAGCAGCTGGTGGGGAGGGAACTCTTTCTTT. Its translation is CASSWWGGNSFF. This chain connects TRBV5-5 to TRBJ1-1; no clear D gene. The length of the CDR3 is 12 residues. In germline, CDR1 is SGHKS, CDR2 YYEKEE (reference sequence). Trimming left V 3 bases short and J 12 bases short, with 15 bases between.

V is TRBV19 and J is TRBJ2-1; D possibly matches TRBD1 or TRBD2 (5 bases each). V shed 3 bases and J shed 0 bases, with 15 bases lying between them. Germline CDR1 reads LNHDA; CDR2 reads SQIVND (reference sequence). The CDR3 is 17 amino acids. The CDR3 loop is CASSIGGTLSSYNEQFF. The CDR3, as DNA: TGTGCCAGTAGTATCGGTGGGACCTTAAGCTCCTACAATGAGCAGTTCTTC. The whole variable domain, filled in from reference TRBV19 and TRBJ2-1, reads DGGITQSPKYLFRKEGQNVTLSCEQNLNHDAMYWYRQDPGQGLRLIYYSQIVNDFQKGDIAEGYSVSREKKESFPLTVTSAQKNPTAFYLCASSIGGTLSSYNEQFFGPGTRLTVL.

This chain uses TRBV25-1 with TRBJ1-3, with 11 bases that match TRBD1. The CDR3 extends over 15 amino acids. V lost 5 bases to trimming and J lost 8 bases; unmatched junction nucleotides: 8. Germline CDR1 and CDR2: MGHDK and SYGVNS. For the CDR3, the DNA is TGTGCCAGCAGTAACCGGGGACAGGGGGTTGACACCATATATTTT. Its protein product is CASSNRGQGVDTIYF.

V is TRBV3-1 (or the pseudogene TRBV3-2) and J is TRBJ1-1; D ambiguous. There are 14 residues in the CDR3. From germline, CDR1 is LGHDT and CDR2 YNNKEL (reference sequence). V lost 4 bases to trimming and J lost 1 base, with 10 bases between them. CDR3 amino acids: CASSLTAGNTEAFF. In nucleotides, the CDR3 is TGTGCCAGCAGCCTGACTGCAGGGAACACTGAAGCTTTCTTT.

The CDR3 loop reads CASARKGQGALSSGNTIYF. In nucleotides, the CDR3 is TGTGCCAGCGCCAGAAAAGGACAGGGGGCTCTGAGCTCTGGAAACACCATATATTTT. The chain uses TRBV27 and TRBJ1-3; 11 bases line up with TRBD1. The CDR3 is made up of 19 amino acids. The junction had 15 bases not matched to a gene; V was cut back by 8 bases and J by 0 bases. Germline V gene lookup returns CDR1 MNHEY and CDR2 SMNVEV (reference sequence).

This clone was observed at least ten times. The genes are TRBV6-5 and TRBJ2-5; D call uncertain. The CDR3 totals 15 residues. Germline V lookup: CDR1 MNHEY, CDR2 SVGAGI. Trimming cost V 6 bases and J 0 bases, with 14 bases left between them. CDR3 in DNA: TGTGCCAGCAGCCCCACCTCAACATACCAAGAGACCCAGTACTTC. Translation gives CASSPTSTYQETQYF.